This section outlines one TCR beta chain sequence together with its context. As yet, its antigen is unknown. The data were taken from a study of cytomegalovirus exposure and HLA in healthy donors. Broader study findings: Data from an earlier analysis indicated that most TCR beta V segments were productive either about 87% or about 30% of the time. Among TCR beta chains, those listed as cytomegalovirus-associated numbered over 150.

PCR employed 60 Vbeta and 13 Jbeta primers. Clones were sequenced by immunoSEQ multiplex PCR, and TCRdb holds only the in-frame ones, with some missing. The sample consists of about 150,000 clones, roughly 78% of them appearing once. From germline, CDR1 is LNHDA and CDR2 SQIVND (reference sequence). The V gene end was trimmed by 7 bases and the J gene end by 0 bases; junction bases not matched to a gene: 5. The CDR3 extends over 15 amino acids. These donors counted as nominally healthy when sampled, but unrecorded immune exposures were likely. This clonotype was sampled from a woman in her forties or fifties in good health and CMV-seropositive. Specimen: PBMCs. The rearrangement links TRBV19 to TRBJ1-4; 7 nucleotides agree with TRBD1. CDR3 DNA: TGTGCCAGTATGGAGGGGGCGGCAACTAATGAAAAACTGTTTTTT. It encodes CASMEGAATNEKLFF. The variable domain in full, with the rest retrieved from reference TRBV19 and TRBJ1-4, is DGGITQSPKYLFRKEGQNVTLSCEQNLNHDAMYWYRQDPGQGLRLIYYSQIVNDFQKGDIAEGYSVSREKKESFPLTVTSAQKNPTAFYLCASMEGAATNEKLFFGSGTQLSVL.